This TCR beta chain was identified in a study of cytomegalovirus exposure and HLA in healthy donors. The CDR3 contains 13 residues. Trimming stripped 5 bases from V and 3 bases from J, with 10 bases between. Looked up from germline, CDR1 is MNHEY and CDR2 is SMNVEV (reference sequence). A multiplex PCR was run with 60 Vbeta primers and 13 Jbeta primers. Sequencing was performed with immunoSEQ multiplex PCR; in TCRdb, only in-frame clones are kept and a portion is missing. The sample holds 250,000 to 300,000 clones, around nine tenths seen once. Study conclusions and caveats: A later analysis linked a missense variant in DCLRE1C to the trimming of TCR beta V and J genes. Per a later analysis, about 18,000 TCR beta sequences showed association with HLA alleles at 0.05 false discovery rate. Relative to the approximately 680-donor mean, N-insertions were reportedly fewer in an Asian-associated ancestry cluster in a later analysis.

This clone appeared a few times. Its antigen is as yet unknown. The clonotype originates from a girl between 2 and 10 years old in good health and CMV-seronegative. The sequenced material came from PBMCs. The V gene is TRBV27, the J gene TRBJ1-1; D gene ambiguous. In nucleotides, the CDR3 is TGTGCCAGCAGTACTAGGGTGGACACTGAAGCTTTCTTT. It yields the protein CASSTRVDTEAFF.